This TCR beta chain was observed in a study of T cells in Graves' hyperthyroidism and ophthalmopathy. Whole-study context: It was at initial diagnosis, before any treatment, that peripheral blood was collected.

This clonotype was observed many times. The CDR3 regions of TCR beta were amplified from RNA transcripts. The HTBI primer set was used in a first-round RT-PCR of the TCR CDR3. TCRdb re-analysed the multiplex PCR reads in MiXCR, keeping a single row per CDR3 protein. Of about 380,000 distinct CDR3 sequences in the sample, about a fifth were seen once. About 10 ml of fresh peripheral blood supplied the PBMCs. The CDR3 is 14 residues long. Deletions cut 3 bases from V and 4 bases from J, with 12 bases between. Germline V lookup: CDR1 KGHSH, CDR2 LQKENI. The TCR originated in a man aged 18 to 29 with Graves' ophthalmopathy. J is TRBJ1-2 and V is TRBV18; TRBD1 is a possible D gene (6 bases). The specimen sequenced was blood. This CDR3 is CASSPGDILYGYTF. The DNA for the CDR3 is TGTGCCAGCTCACCGGGGGACATCCTCTATGGCTACACCTTC.